Given below is one T cell receptor (beta chain) in context. Its antigen is unidentified. The data originate from a study of early stage breast cancer tumors. Study results and limitations: Compared with adjacent normal breast tissue, tumors showed 2.5 to 3-fold greater T cell density and higher clonality. In about 85% of the 16 patients, blood comparison separated tumor from normal breast.

TCRdb's copy holds only in-frame clones and misses some; the assay was immunoSEQ multiplex PCR. Counted here are 60,000 to 80,000 clones, under 85% occurring once; the ten biggest clones make up about 3.6%. Material: blood. The clonotype was recovered from a person in their sixties or seventies with breast cancer.

For the CDR3, the DNA is TGTGCCAGCAGTTTGAACCCCAGCGAGCAGTACTTC. Translated, it gives CASSLNPSEQYF. The chain employs TRBV28 and TRBJ2-7; no reliable D call. The V gene's germline CDR1 is MDHEN and CDR2 SYDVKM. V was trimmed by 3 bases and J by 6 bases, leaving 9 bases between them. The CDR3 is 12 residues long.